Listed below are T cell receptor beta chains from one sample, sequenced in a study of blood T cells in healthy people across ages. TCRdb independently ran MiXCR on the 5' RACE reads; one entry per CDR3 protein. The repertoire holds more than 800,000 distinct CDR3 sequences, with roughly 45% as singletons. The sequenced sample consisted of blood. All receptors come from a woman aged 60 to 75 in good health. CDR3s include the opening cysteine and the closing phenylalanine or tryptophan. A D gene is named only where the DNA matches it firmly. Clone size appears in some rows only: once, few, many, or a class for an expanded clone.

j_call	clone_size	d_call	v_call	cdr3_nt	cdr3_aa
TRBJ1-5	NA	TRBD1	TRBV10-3	TGTGCCATCAGTTTCGGACAGGGGGAACAGCCCCAGCATTTT	CAISFGQGEQPQHF
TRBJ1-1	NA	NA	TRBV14	TGTGCCAGCAGCCAAGATGCAGGGACTGAAGCTTTCTTT	CASSQDAGTEAFF
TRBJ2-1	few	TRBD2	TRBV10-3	TGTGCCATCAGTGATGATAGCGGGAAAAGGGGGTATGAGCAGTTCTTC	CAISDDSGKRGYEQFF
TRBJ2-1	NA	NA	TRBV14	TGTGCCAGCAGCCAAGAGCCGGATAGCTCCTACAATGAGCAGTTCTTC	CASSQEPDSSYNEQFF
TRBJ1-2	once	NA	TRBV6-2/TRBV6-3	TGTGCCAGCAGTTACTCGCTGTTGCCTAACTATGGCTACACCTTC	CASSYSLLPNYGYTF
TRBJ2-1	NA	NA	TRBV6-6	TGTGCCAGCAGTTACGGTCAGCACAATGAGCAGTTCTTC	CASSYGQHNEQFF
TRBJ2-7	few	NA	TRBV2	TGTGCCAGCTCAGACGGGTACTACGAGCAGTACTTC	CASSDGYYEQYF
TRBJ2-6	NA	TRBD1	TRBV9	TGTGCCAGCAGCGAGGACAGGGGGTTTGTGAACTCTGGGGCCAACGTCCTGACTTTC	CASSEDRGFVNSGANVLTF
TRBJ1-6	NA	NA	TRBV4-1	TGCGCCAGCAGCTCAGGCGGGGGGACACCCCTCCACTTT	CASSSGGGTPLHF
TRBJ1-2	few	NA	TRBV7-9	TGTGCCAGCAGCTTAGATCAGGGGCGCAACTATGGCTACACCTTC	CASSLDQGRNYGYTF
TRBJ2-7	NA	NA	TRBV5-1	TGCGCCAGCAGCTTGGGGGCAGGGTACAGAACCTACGAGCAGTACTTC	CASSLGAGYRTYEQYF
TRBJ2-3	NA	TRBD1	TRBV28	TGTGCCAGCAGTCTTCCCCGGCTGGACAGGGTAGTAGCAGATACGCAGTATTTT	CASSLPRLDRVVADTQYF
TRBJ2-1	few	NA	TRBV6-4	TGTGCCAGCAGTCCCTCCCCGGAAAGCTCCTACAATGAGCAGTTCTTC	CASSPSPESSYNEQFF
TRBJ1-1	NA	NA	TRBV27	TGTGCCAGCAGTGTATCGGGACGGGAGAACACTGAAGCTTTCTTT	CASSVSGRENTEAFF
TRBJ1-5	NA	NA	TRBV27	TGTGCCAGCAGTTTATCCCCATATAATCAGCCCCAGCATTTT	CASSLSPYNQPQHF
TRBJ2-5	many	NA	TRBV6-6	TGTGCCAGCAGTTACCCGGGAGAGACCCAGTACTTC	CASSYPGETQYF
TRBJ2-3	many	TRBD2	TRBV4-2	TGTGCCAGCAGCCAAGATTTCCGAGTAGCGGGAGTTGGGAACACAGATACGCAGTATTTT	CASSQDFRVAGVGNTDTQYF
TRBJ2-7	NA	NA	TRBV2	TGTGCCAGCAGGGGCAGGGGGAGGGAAGGGGTCTACAATGAGCAGTACTTC	CASRGRGREGVYNEQYF
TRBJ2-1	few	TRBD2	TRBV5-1	TGCGCCAGCAGCCCACAGAACCCACTAGCGGACAATGAGCAGTTCTTC	CASSPQNPLADNEQFF
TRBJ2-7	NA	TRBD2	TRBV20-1	TGCAGTGCTATAGGGACTAGCGGGAGTGACGAGCAGTACTTC	CSAIGTSGSDEQYF
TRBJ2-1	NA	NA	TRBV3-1	TGTGCCAGCAGCCAAGAAGGCCTAGGCGATGAGCAGTTCTTC	CASSQEGLGDEQFF
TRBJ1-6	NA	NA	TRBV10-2	TGCGCCAGCACCCCGAGCGGGGCGAATAATTCACCCCTCCACTTT	CASTPSGANNSPLHF
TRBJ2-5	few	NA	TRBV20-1	TGCAGTGCGGGGAGGGGGATCTTGGAGACCCAGTACTTC	CSAGRGILETQYF